The rows below give T cell receptor beta chains drawn from one sample of a study of cytomegalovirus exposure and HLA in healthy donors. The table came from immunoSEQ multiplex PCR; TCRdb's copy has only in-frame clones and leaves some out. There are about 150,000 clones in the sample; 85% occur only once, and around 2% lies in the top ten. Sequencing was carried out using PBMCs. The receptor source for this set is a woman in her late teens or twenties in good health and CMV-seronegative. The CDR3 runs from the conserved cysteine through the conserved F or W. The D gene is left open where the match is weak. Some rows have no size entry. The others give once, few or many, or a class for an expanded clone.

CDR3,DNA,size,J,V,D
CASSFVAGGDNEQFF,TGCGCCAGCAGCTTTGTAGCGGGTGGCGACAATGAGCAGTTCTTC,.,TRBJ2-1,TRBV5-1,TRBD2
CASSVEAGRYNEQFF,TGCGCCAGCAGCGTCGAGGCGGGACGGTACAATGAGCAGTTCTTC,.,TRBJ2-1,TRBV5-1,.
CASSTPRGPFATGEQFF,TGTGCCAGCAGCACCCCCAGGGGGCCCTTTGCCACAGGTGAGCAGTTCTTC,.,TRBJ2-1,TRBV11-2,TRBD1
CASSPEAGGYGKNIQYF,TGTGCCAGCAGCCCGGAGGCAGGTGGCTACGGCAAAAACATTCAGTACTTC,.,TRBJ2-4,TRBV9,.
CACFAVTGAGGYTF,TGTGCCTGTTTTGCGGTTACAGGGGCGGGTGGCTACACCTTC,.,TRBJ1-2,TRBV30,TRBD1
CASSWRTSGRGNEQFF,TGCGCCAGCAGCTGGCGGACTAGCGGGAGGGGTAATGAGCAGTTCTTC,.,TRBJ2-1,TRBV5-1,TRBD2
CASSPGQYNSPLHF,TGTGCCAGCAGTCCGGGACAGTATAATTCACCCCTCCACTTT,.,TRBJ1-6,TRBV6-6,TRBD1
CASSLAGTGGPDEQYF,TGTGCCAGCAGCTTAGCGGGGACAGGGGGCCCCGACGAGCAGTACTTC,.,TRBJ2-7,TRBV7-2,TRBD1
CSVGDSFYEQFF,TGCAGCGTCGGGGACAGCTTCTATGAGCAGTTCTTC,.,TRBJ2-1,TRBV29-1,TRBD1
CSVEVRTLNEQFF,TGCAGCGTTGAAGTTAGGACACTTAATGAGCAGTTCTTC,.,TRBJ2-1,TRBV29-1,.
CASSRGTGSLLVGYTF,TGTGCCAGTAGTCGTGGGACAGGGAGCCTTTTGGTGGGCTACACCTTC,.,TRBJ1-2,TRBV19,TRBD1
CASSRGTQYGYTF,TGTGCCAGCTCCCGCGGAACCCAATATGGCTACACCTTC,.,TRBJ1-2,TRBV7-2,.
CASRRLIAASYEQYF,TGTGCCAGCCGTCGTCTGATAGCTGCGTCCTACGAGCAGTACTTC,.,TRBJ2-7,TRBV6-1,.
CASSLRAPGALERGTGELFF,TGTGCCAGCAGCCTTAGGGCCCCCGGGGCTCTGGAAAGGGGGACCGGGGAGCTGTTTTTT,.,TRBJ2-2,TRBV9,.
CASSLSYVAGNTIYF,TGTGCCAGCAGTTTATCGTATGTTGCTGGAAACACCATATATTTT,.,TRBJ1-3,TRBV28,.
CASTVTGELFF,TGTGCCAGCACCGTGACCGGGGAGCTGTTTTTT,.,TRBJ2-2,TRBV28,.
CASSSSSGGGQPQHF,TGTGCCAGCAGTTCCAGCTCAGGGGGCGGTCAGCCCCAGCATTTT,.,TRBJ1-5,TRBV27,TRBD1
CASSLGQRGTEAFF,TGCGCCAGCAGCTTGGGACAGCGTGGAACTGAAGCTTTCTTT,.,TRBJ1-1,TRBV5-1,.
CASSLSATFRRGYTF,TGTGCCAGCAGCCTAAGCGCGACCTTCCGGCGTGGCTACACCTTC,.,TRBJ1-2,TRBV7-2,.
CASSRAGTADTQYF,TGTGCCAGCAGCCGGGCTGGGACAGCGGATACGCAGTATTTT,.,TRBJ2-3,TRBV14,TRBD1
CASSQVVEFPGELFF,TGCGCCAGCAGCCAAGTTGTGGAGTTTCCCGGGGAGCTGTTTTTT,.,TRBJ2-2,TRBV4-1,.
CASSLIMGQGRHREQYF,TGTGCCAGCAGCTTAATAATGGGACAGGGCAGGCACCGGGAGCAGTACTTC,.,TRBJ2-7,TRBV11-2,TRBD1
CASSPTGLETQYF,TGTGCCAGCAGTCCGACAGGGTTAGAGACCCAGTACTTC,.,TRBJ2-5,TRBV2,TRBD1
CASSHLRTSGSGNTIYF,TGCGCCAGCAGCCACCTCAGAACATCGGGGTCTGGAAACACCATATATTTT,few,TRBJ1-3,TRBV4-1,.
CASSLAGGPVFDEQYF,TGTGCCAGCAGCTTAGCGGGGGGGCCCGTATTCGACGAGCAGTACTTC,.,TRBJ2-7,TRBV11-2,TRBD2
CASMLYRDMNSPLHF,TGTGCCAGCATGCTATACCGGGACATGAATTCACCCCTCCACTTT,.,TRBJ1-6,TRBV27,.
CASTGTSGFNEQFF,TGTGCCAGCACCGGGACTAGCGGCTTCAATGAGCAGTTCTTC,.,TRBJ2-1,TRBV6-5,TRBD2
CASSTLTSGSSSYEQYF,TGTGCCAGCAGCACCCTGACTAGCGGGAGCTCCTCCTACGAGCAGTACTTC,.,TRBJ2-7,TRBV13,TRBD2
CASMRGSPREQYF,TGTGCCAGCATGCGGGGCTCTCCCCGTGAGCAGTACTTC,.,TRBJ2-7,TRBV7-9,.
CSATPRTSVPYEQYF,TGCAGCGCCACCCCGAGGACTAGCGTCCCCTACGAGCAGTACTTC,few,TRBJ2-7,TRBV29-1,TRBD2
CASSFGLAEETQYF,TGTGCCAGCAGTTTCGGACTAGCGGAAGAGACCCAGTACTTC,.,TRBJ2-5,TRBV2,TRBD2
CASSGYVGGPSGSYNEQFF,TGTGCCAGCAGTGGGTATGTCGGGGGGCCTTCCGGCTCCTACAATGAGCAGTTCTTC,once,TRBJ2-1,TRBV27,.
CASSLTSGSPDTQYF,TGTGCCAGCAGCCTGACTAGCGGGAGCCCAGATACGCAGTATTTT,.,TRBJ2-3,TRBV6-1,TRBD2
CAWSWTSGRETQYF,TGTGCCTGGAGTTGGACTAGCGGGAGAGAGACCCAGTACTTC,.,TRBJ2-5,TRBV30,TRBD2
CAWSVLSGSHEQYF,TGTGCCTGGAGTGTACTAAGCGGGAGCCACGAGCAGTACTTC,.,TRBJ2-7,TRBV30,TRBD2
CASSLFARDRENYGYTF,TGTGCCAGCAGCTTATTCGCCCGGGACAGGGAAAACTATGGCTACACCTTC,.,TRBJ1-2,TRBV7-3,TRBD1
CASSLGTDRTEAFF,TGTGCCAGCAGCTTGGGGACAGATAGGACTGAAGCTTTCTTT,.,TRBJ1-1,TRBV11-2,TRBD1
CASSRQGAAKNIQYF,TGTGCCAGTAGTAGACAGGGGGCCGCCAAAAACATTCAGTACTTC,few,TRBJ2-4,TRBV19,TRBD1